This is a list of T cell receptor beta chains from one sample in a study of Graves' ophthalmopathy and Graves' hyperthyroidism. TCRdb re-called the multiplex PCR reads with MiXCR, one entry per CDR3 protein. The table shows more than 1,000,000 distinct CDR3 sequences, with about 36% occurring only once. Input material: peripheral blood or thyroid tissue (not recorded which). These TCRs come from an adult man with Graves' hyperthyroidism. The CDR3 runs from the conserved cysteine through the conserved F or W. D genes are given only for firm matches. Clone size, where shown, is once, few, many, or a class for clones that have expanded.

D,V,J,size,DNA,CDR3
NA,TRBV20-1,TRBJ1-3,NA,TGCAGTGCTAGAGCTGGCGGGACGGGCTGGAACACCATATATTTT,CSARAGGTGWNTIYF
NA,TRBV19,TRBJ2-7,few,TGTGCCAGTAGCAATAAGCGGGTGAAGGCAGCTCAAGTCTACGAGCAGTACTTC,CASSNKRVKAAQVYEQYF
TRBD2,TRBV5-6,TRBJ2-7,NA,TGTGCCAGCAGCCCGTGGCGGGAGGGCTACGAGCAGTACTTC,CASSPWREGYEQYF
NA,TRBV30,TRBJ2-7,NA,TGTGCCTGGAGTTCCGGACGGCACGAGCAGTACTTC,CAWSSGRHEQYF
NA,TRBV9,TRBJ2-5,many,TGTGCCAGCGGGGGGACCGAACAGACCCAGTACTTC,CASGGTEQTQYF
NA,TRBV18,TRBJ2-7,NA,TGTGCCAGCTCTCAACAGGGGACTACCTACGAGCAGTACTTC,CASSQQGTTYEQYF
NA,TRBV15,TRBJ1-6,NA,TGTGCCACCGCCCAAAGGGGCTATAATTCACCCCTCCACTTT,CATAQRGYNSPLHF
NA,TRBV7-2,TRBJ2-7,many,TGTGCCAGCAGCTTAGGCTTTGCAGGAGAGACTTACGAGCAGTACTTC,CASSLGFAGETYEQYF
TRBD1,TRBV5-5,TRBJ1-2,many,TGTGCCAGCAGCTGGACAGGAGTTGGGACCGGTGGCTACACCTTC,CASSWTGVGTGGYTF
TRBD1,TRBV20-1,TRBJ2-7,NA,TGCATTACCCCGGGGACAGGGGGCTCCTACGAGCAGTACTTC,CITPGTGGSYEQYF
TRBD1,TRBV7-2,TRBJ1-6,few,TGTGCCAGCACCCGGGACAGGAGCTCCTATAATTCACCCCTCCACTTT,CASTRDRSSYNSPLHF
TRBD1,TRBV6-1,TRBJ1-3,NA,TGTGCCAGCCGGGACAGTTCCTCTGGAAACACCATATATTTT,CASRDSSSGNTIYF
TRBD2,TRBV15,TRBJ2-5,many,TGTGCCACCAGCAGGCGGGGGAGATGGTACCAAGAGACCCAGTACTTC,CATSRRGRWYQETQYF
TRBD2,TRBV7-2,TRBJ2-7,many,TGTGCCAGCAGCCCCCTAGCGGACTACGAGCAGTACTTC,CASSPLADYEQYF
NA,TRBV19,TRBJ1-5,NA,TGTGCCAGTAGAAGTAGCGGGACCGCCTACGAGCATTTT,CASRSSGTAYEHF
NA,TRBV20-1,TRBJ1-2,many,TGCAGTGCTAGGACGGATAGCTATGGCTACACCTTC,CSARTDSYGYTF
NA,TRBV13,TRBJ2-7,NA,TGTGCCAGCAGCATAGCATCAGAGCAGTACTTC,CASSIASEQYF
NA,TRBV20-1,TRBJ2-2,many,TGCAGTGCTAGGTCGGGGGCTTTGAACACCGGGGAGCTGTTTTTT,CSARSGALNTGELFF
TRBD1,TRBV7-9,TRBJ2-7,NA,TGTGCCAGCAGCATCTCGGGACAGGGGGCCGAGCAGTACTTC,CASSISGQGAEQYF
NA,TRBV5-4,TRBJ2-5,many,TGTGCCAGCAGCTTGTGGGGACGCCAAGAGACCCAGTACTTC,CASSLWGRQETQYF